This TCR beta chain was captured in a study of cytomegalovirus exposure and HLA in healthy donors (dated by TCRdb to about 2017). Regarding the complete study: According to an earlier analysis of a few hundred of the donors, some 180 million T cells yielded roughly 110 million unique TCR beta sequences and about 300 Gb of sequence data. HLA typing covered class I and class II loci at four-digit resolution. To decide whether each TCR beta V gene segment behaved as functional or pseudogenic, an earlier analysis of some 600 of the donors relied on high-throughput TCR beta sequencing. Roughly 5 DR-DQ haplotypes were handled as single units for association and clustering, since linkage in the cohort was strong. All discovery cohort repertoires had been generated on a single sequencing platform. The study aimed to test whether cataloging public T cell receptors could reveal signatures of past pathogen exposure. Roughly 300 gigabases of sequencing data and 70 million to 100 million unique TCR sequences made up an early release that covered fewer than 650 HLA-typed donors. In the later analysis, no new phenotypic data were used to find candidate immune exposures; instead, reliance was placed on TCR beta sequences and their occurrence across donors. A later genetic analysis took genome-wide SNP genotypes for about three fifths of the roughly 670 donors and used that subset as a discovery cohort. In a later analysis, previously published TCR beta repertoires from 666 donors were re-analyzed and high-resolution HLA genotyping was added so that TCR occurrence patterns could be studied. The study combined high-throughput TCR immunosequencing, statistical association of individual TCRs with disease status, and machine learning to predict cytomegalovirus infection status. Among 350 to 400 genotyped donors of the cohort, an average of around 240,000 unique TCR beta nucleotide sequences were sequenced per donor, roughly 18% of them non-productive. Donor age, sex, ethnicity and CMV serostatus were compiled together with the repertoire data. The number of donors typed differed by locus, with about 629-630 for A, B, C, DRB1 and DQB1, roughly 550 for DQA1, some 570 for DPA1, and under 490 for DPB1. In addition to the first cohort of 666 subjects, a separate validation cohort of approximately 130 different subjects was used. Of the roughly 400 genotyped donors, approximately 80% fell in the genetic ancestry cluster associated with self-reported Caucasian donors. The study profiled the T cell repertoires of more than 500 subjects by immunosequencing and related them to cytomegalovirus serostatus. Overall results and qualifications from the work: The sequencing pipeline was judged likely to have produced a cluster of highly shared sequence variants as a technical artifact. Because counts were too low, seventeen rarely observed V segments, including chromosome 9 orphons, were excluded from the earlier analysis of 587 of the donors. A later analysis found that most CMV-associated TCR beta chains appeared HLA-restricted, with HLA associations seemingly driven largely by CMV exposure. A further reported finding was that TCR beta sequences accurately predicted the HLA-A and HLA-B alleles for most subjects in the first cohort. Only TCR beta chains were sequenced in this cohort, and the absence of alpha or paired-chain data limited detectable features. Across donors, most TCR sequences were observed very rarely, whereas some public TCRs were present in many individuals. Compared with the 666-donor mean, donors in an Asian-associated ancestry cluster had fewer N-insertions in productive TCRs, according to a later genetic analysis. The presence/absence analyses assumed that sequencing depth was roughly uniform across donors, and that assumption may not be true. When HLA alleles, especially DR and DQ, strongly co-occurred, TCR associations were difficult to assign to individual alleles. Because the 87-base-pair reads could not distinguish some IMGT-functional V segments, including TRBV6-2 and TRBV6-3, those segments were excluded. In an earlier analysis of about 600 of the donors, most TCR beta V segments appeared in productive rearrangements about 87% or about 30% of the time, broadly matching IMGT annotations. In a later analysis, some 17,000 TCR beta sequences were associated with specific HLA alleles at a false discovery rate of 0.05. Correlated functional status among segregating V segments might reflect linkage disequilibrium, but an unknown experimental factor could not be ruled out. It was suggested by the authors that the approach could potentially be generalized to other disease states and immunological phenotypes. In a later analysis, TCR association rates were found to vary across HLA loci, with the most associated TCRs seen for DRB1 alleles and the fewest for HLA-C alleles. The classifier was reported to diagnose cytomegalovirus status with high specificity and sensitivity in both the original and validation cohorts. A later genetic analysis associated a missense DCLRE1C variant with V-gene and J-gene trimming of TCR beta chains, and an independent cohort replicated the association. A few of the identified cytomegalovirus-associated TCR beta chains were confirmed in vitro to be specific for cytomegalovirus antigens. According to a later analysis, parvovirus B19, influenza, CMV and Epstein-Barr virus appeared linked to several top co-occurrence clusters. Because HLA typing was missing for some donors at each locus, association tests included only the typed subset. The only immune exposure information available for the cohort was CMV serostatus. Compared with equally common non-associated chains, HLA-associated TCR beta chains in a later analysis were more clonally expanded and had lower generation probabilities. In the study, around 160 TCR beta chains were listed as associated with cytomegalovirus.

The library was produced with the immunoSEQ multiplex PCR assay. For the multiplex PCR, a mixture combining 60 forward primers for TCR Vbeta segments and 13 reverse primers for TCR Jbeta segments was used. The CDR3 region of rearranged TCR beta genes was amplified from genomic DNA with a multiplex PCR assay. The Illumina HiSeq System was used to sequence the amplified TCR beta libraries as 87-base-pair reads. The paper's processing steps were these. Across the 600 to 700 repertoires, a later analysis counted 60 million to 90 million unique TCR beta chains, 9.5 million to 12 million of which were shared by at least two donors. A nearest-neighbor algorithm error-corrected the raw reads and collapsed the reads into unique sequences, merging closely related sequences to remove PCR and sequencing errors. Alignment of CDR3 sequences to IMGT reference sequences was used to assign V, D and J gene segments. For a sequence to be retained, a match of at least six nucleotides to both a V gene segment and a J gene segment was required. A rearrangement counted as productive if the CDR3 had no stop codons and remained in frame with V and J, and every other rearrangement counted as non-productive. CDR3 was defined according to IMGT convention as the region running from the second conserved V-encoded cysteine to the conserved J-encoded phenylalanine. Sequences without an unambiguous match to a single V gene segment were excluded from the earlier analysis of 450 to 650 of the donors. In an earlier analysis of roughly 600 of the donors, a V segment was called functional when productive rearrangements were above 56.7%, and segregating when the standard deviation between donors exceeded 5%. To diagnose cytomegalovirus status from the catalog of TCR beta chain sequences, a statistical classification framework was built. In a later analysis, V and J genes were assigned by comparing TCR nucleotide sequences against IMGT/GENE-DB human TR gene sequences. The TCRdist pipeline was used in a later analysis to assign CDR3 sequences and most-parsimonious VDJ recombination scenarios. In a later analysis, each TCR beta chain was defined by its CDR3 amino acid sequence together with its V-gene family, and reads without a unique V-gene family were excluded. As a way to deal with suspected cross-contamination and a sequencing artifact, a later analysis dropped approximately 590 nucleotide sequences that were highly shared and had low generation probability. A later analysis calculated a clonal expansion index for each public chain from normalized within-repertoire ranks of inferred template counts. In a later analysis, generation probabilities were computed with a VDJ recombination model fitted to out-of-frame rearrangements, and the resulting probabilities were checked against IGoR. A later analysis scored TCR-TCR, TCR-HLA and TCR-CMV co-occurrence with hypergeometric tests, applying a repertoire-size bias correction to TCR pairs. False discovery rates were estimated in a later analysis by permuting HLA or CMV assignments 20 times. In a later analysis, co-occurring TCRs were grouped using DBSCAN, and TCRdist sequence similarity was added for clustering within HLA-allele-positive subsets. For co-occurrence clustering, repertoires with fewer than 30,000 or more than 120,000 public chains were excluded, along with a handful of repertoires with anomalous nucleotide sharing. The table comes from immuneACCESS by way of TCRdb, which keeps in-frame sequences with V and J called. Part of the clones is missing from these tables; in studies checked, under half for an unresolved V gene and the rest for unknown reasons. For V, J and clone size, that table is used; D and trimming come from the DNA. The sample yields around 150,000 clones; over 80% were counted once. Roughly 1.6% of the sample lies in the top ten.

The CDR3 holds 15 amino acids from the cysteine to the phenylalanine. Left in the record is the CDR3 DNA by itself, 45 bases read in frame from the first base. CDR1 and CDR2 are drawn from the germline V gene: SGHTA, FQGTGA. Ends trimmed: V by 1 base, J by 6 bases; bases unmatched to a gene: 1. The cohort comprised approximately 700 healthy bone marrow donors. Cohort members were all nominally healthy when sampled, although unrecorded immune exposures were likely present. The donor tested CMV seropositive, placing the donor among the 289 seropositive members of the cohort. Each donor provided a peripheral blood sample, and peripheral blood mononuclear cells were used for TCR beta sequencing. Genomic DNA extraction from the blood cell samples was performed with the Qiagen DNeasy Blood Extraction Kit. As concerns this clone: There is no known antigen for this receptor. Base quality data are lacking; no much larger clone is found one base away.

This TCR was recovered from a girl aged 10 to 17 in good health and CMV-seropositive. In this chain, TRBV7-3 is recombined with TRBJ2-3; TRBD2 agrees with 13 junctional bases. Sequencing was carried out using PBMCs. The CDR3 reads CASSLMGLAGDTQYF. The sequenced DNA: TGTGCCAGCAGCTTAATGGGACTAGCGGGGGATACGCAGTATTTT.